This TCR beta chain was observed in a study of stem cell transplantation in POMP-related autoinflammatory disease. In the study overall: DNA chimerism showed 100% graft donor engraftment of neutrophils and platelets through one year.

The table came from immunoSEQ multiplex PCR; TCRdb's copy has only in-frame clones and leaves some out. Altogether some 9,400 clones are present, around 79% being singletons, with the ten largest covering under 6%. The sequences come from CD4+ T cells from PBMCs, collected after stem cell transplantation. This TCR came from a human patient with POMP-related autoinflammation and immune dysregulation (PRAID). Some T cells may originate from the graft donor.

This chain's CDR3 is CASSQEGLYNEQFF. The CDR3 coding sequence is TGTGCCAGCAGCCAAGAAGGCCTCTACAATGAGCAGTTCTTC. The chain combines TRBV4-2 with TRBJ2-1; D remains ambiguous. The CDR3 is 14 amino acids. Per germline, CDR1 LGHNA and CDR2 YNFKEQ. V was shortened by 0 bases and J by 3 bases, with 6 bases between the two germline ends.